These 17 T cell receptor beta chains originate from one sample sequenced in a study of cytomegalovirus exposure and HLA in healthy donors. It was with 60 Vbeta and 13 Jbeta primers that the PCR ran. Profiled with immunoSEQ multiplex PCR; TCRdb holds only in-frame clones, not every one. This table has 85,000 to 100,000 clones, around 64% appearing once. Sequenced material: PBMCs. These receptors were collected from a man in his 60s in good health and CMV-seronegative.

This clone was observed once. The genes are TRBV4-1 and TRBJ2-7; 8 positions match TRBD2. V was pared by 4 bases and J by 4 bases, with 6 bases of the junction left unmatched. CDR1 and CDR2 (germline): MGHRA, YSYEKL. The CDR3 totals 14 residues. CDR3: CASSRVTSEYEQYF. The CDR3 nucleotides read TGCGCCAGCAGCCGCGTGACTAGCGAGTACGAGCAGTACTTC.

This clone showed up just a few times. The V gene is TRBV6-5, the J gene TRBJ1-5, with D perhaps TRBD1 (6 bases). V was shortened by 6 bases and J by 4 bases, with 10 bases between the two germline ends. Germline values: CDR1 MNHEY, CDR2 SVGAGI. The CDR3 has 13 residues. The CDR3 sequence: CASRPGQNQPQHF. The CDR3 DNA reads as TGTGCCAGCAGGCCTGGACAGAATCAGCCCCAGCATTTT.

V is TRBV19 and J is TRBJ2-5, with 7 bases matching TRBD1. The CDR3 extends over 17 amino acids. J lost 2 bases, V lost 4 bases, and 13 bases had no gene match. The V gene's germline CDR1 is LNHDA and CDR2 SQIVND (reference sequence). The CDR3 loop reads CASSKAPAGGTQETQYF. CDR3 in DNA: TGTGCCAGTAGTAAGGCCCCGGCAGGGGGAACTCAAGAGACCCAGTACTTC.

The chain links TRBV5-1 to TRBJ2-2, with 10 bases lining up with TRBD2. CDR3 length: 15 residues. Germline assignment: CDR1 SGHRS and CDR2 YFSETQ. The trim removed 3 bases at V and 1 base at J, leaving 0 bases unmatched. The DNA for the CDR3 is TGCGCCAGCAGCTCTAGCGGGAGGAACACCGGGGAGCTGTTTTTT. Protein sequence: CASSSSGRNTGELFF.

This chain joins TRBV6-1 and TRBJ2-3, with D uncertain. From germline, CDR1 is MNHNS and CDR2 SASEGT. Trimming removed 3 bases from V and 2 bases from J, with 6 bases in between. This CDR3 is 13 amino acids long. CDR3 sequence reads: CASSDSITDTQYF. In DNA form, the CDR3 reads TGTGCCAGCAGTGACAGTATCACAGATACGCAGTATTTT.

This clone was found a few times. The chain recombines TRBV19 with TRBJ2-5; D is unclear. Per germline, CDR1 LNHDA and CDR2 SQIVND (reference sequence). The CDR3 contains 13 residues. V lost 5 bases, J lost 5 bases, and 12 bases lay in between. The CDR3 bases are TGTGCCAGTAGTCCCCCCTTGGAGGAGACCCAGTACTTC. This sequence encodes CASSPPLEETQYF.

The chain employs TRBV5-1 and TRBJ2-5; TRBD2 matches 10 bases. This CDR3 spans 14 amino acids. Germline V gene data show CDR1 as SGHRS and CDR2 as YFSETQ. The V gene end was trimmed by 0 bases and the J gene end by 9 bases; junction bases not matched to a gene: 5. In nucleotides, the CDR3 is TGCGCCAGCAGCTTGGATACTAGCGGGGCCCCCCAGTACTTC. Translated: CASSLDTSGAPQYF. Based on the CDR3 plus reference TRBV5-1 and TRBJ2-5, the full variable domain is KAGVTQTPRYLIKTRGQQVTLSCSPISGHRSVSWYQQTPGQGLQFLFEYFSETQRNKGNFPGRFSGRQFSNSRSEMNVSTLELGDSALYLCASSLDTSGAPQYFGPGTRLLVL.

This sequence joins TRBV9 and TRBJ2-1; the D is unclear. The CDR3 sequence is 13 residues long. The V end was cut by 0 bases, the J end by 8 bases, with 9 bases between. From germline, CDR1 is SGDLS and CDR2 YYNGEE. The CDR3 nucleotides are TGTGCCAGCAGCGTAGCTTTTCTCGATGAGCAGTTCTTC. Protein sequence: CASSVAFLDEQFF. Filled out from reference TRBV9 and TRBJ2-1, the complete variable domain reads DSGVTQTPKHLITATGQRVTLRCSPRSGDLSVYWYQQSLDQGLQFLIQYYNGEERAKGNILERFSAQQFPDLHSELNLSSLELGDSALYFCASSVAFLDEQFFGPGTRLTVL.

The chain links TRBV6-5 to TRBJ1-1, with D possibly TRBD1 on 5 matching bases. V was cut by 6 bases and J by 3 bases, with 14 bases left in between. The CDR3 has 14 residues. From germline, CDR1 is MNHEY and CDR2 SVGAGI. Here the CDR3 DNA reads TGTGCCAGCAGCCGTGGGGGGGTAGACACTGAAGCTTTCTTT. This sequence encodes CASSRGGVDTEAFF.

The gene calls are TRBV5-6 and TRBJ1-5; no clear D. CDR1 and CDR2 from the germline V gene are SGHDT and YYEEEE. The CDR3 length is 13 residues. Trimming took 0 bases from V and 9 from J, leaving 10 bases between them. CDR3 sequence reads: CASSLGRGRPQHF. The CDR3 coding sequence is TGTGCCAGCAGCTTGGGGCGGGGTAGGCCCCAGCATTTT. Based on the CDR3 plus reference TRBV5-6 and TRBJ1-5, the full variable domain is DAGVTQSPTHLIKTRGQQVTLRCSPKSGHDTVSWYQQALGQGPQFIFQYYEEEERQRGNFPDRFSGHQFPNYSSELNVNALLLGDSALYLCASSLGRGRPQHFGDGTRLSIL.

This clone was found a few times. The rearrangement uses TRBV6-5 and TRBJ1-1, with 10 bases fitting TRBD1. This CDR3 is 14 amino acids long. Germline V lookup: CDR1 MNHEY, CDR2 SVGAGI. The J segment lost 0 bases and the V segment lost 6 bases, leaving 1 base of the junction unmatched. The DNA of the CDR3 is TGTGCCAGCAGAGGGACAGGGGTGAACACTGAAGCTTTCTTT. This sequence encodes CASRGTGVNTEAFF.

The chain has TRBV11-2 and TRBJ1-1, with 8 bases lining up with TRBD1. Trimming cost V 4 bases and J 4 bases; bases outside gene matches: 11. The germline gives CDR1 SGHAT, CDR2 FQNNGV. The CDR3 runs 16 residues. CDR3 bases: TGTGCCAGCAGCTCGAACCGGACAGGGTTTGCCACTGAAGCTTTCTTT. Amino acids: CASSSNRTGFATEAFF.

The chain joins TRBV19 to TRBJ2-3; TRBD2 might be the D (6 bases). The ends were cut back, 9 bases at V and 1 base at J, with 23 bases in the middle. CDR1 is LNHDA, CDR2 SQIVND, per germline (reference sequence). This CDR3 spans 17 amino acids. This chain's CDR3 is CASTSIRLAERTDTQYF. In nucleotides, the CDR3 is TGTGCCAGCACTTCCATAAGGTTAGCGGAGCGCACAGATACGCAGTATTTT.

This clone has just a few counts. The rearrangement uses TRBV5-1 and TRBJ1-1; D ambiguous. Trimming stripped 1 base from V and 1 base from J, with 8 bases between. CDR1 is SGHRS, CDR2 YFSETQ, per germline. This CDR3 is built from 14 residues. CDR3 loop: CASSLSPGNTEAFF. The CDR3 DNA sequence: TGCGCCAGCAGCTTGTCTCCGGGGAACACTGAAGCTTTCTTT.

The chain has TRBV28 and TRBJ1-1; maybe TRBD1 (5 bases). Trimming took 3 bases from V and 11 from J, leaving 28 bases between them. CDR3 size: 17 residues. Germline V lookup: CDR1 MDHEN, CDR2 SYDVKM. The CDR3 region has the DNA TGTGCCAGCAGTTTCCCTGAAGGCAGGACACCGGCGGGGGGGGCTTTCTTT. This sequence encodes CASSFPEGRTPAGGAFF.

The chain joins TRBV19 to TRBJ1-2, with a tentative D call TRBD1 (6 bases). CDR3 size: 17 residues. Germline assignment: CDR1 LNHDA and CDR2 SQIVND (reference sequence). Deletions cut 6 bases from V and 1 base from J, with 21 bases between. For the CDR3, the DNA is TGTGCCAGTAGCTCGGGCCCTAACAGGGAAAGTAACTATGGCTACACCTTC. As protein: CASSSGPNRESNYGYTF.

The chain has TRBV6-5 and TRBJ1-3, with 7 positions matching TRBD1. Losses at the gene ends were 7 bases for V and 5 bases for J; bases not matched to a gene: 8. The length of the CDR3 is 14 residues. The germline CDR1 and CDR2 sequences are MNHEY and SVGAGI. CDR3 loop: CASIPRTGRNTIYF. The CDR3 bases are TGTGCCAGCATCCCCCGGACAGGTCGAAACACCATATATTTT.